These 20 T cell receptor beta chains came from one sample sequenced in a study of regulatory T cells in long-lasting Graves disease. Libraries of TCR beta came from iRepertoire HTBI primers plus Arm-PCR of CDR3 regions. MiXCR, applied by TCRdb to the multiplex PCR reads, yields one record per CDR3 protein. The table shows 530,000 or so distinct CDR3 sequences, with less than 15% occurring only once. The time point was: newly diagnosed GD, antithyroid drugs for less than 3 months. The TCR library was made from RNA extracted from PBMCs. Another study also made use of these data, one on T cells in Graves' hyperthyroidism and ophthalmopathy.

The sequenced sample was peripheral blood mononuclear cells (PBMCs), obtained at new diagnosis, from a patient treated with antithyroid drugs. The receptors were sampled from a young man with Graves disease.

This clonotype has only one observation. A far bigger clonotype differs at one base, so this is likely a read error. This CDR3 is CSAGGRGHAFF. CDR3 nucleotides: TGCAGTGCTGGGGGCAGGGGTCATGCTTTCTTT. The V call is TRBV20-1, the J call TRBJ2-3, with D possibly matching TRBD1 (6 bases). The J call may be wrong; the DNA end is better matched by TRBJ1-1. The CDR3 spans 11 residues. CDR1 DFQATT and CDR2 SNEGSKA come from the germline V gene (reference sequence).

This clonotype has more than one count but fewer than ten. This chain connects TRBV7-2 to TRBJ1-2; D is unclear. V lost 7 bases and J lost 7, with 13 bases in between. This CDR3 comprises 12 residues. CDR1 is SGHTA and CDR2 is FQGNSA in the germline V gene. CDR3 DNA sequence: TGTGCCAGCACCCAGCGAGCTCTTGGCTACACCTTC. Translating gives CASTQRALGYTF.

The chain carries TRBV9 and TRBJ2-7; TRBD1 matches at 11 bases. The CDR3 is 16 amino acids. CDR1 and CDR2 (germline): SGDLS, YYNGEE. V trimming: 1 base; J trimming: 6 bases; junction bases outside the gene matches: 9. CDR3 amino acids: CASSVLRTGGPGEQYF. CDR3 in DNA: TGTGCCAGCAGCGTACTCCGGACAGGGGGCCCGGGCGAGCAGTACTTC.

Concerning this clonotype itself: A much larger clone lies a single base off, so this may be a read error. The CDR3 ends on some other residue instead of the conserved phenylalanine or tryptophan, so this is likely a read error. V gene TRBV7-2 combines with J gene TRBJ2-1; 8 bases are a match to TRBD1. The CDR3 consists of 15 residues. Germline lookup yields CDR1 SGHTA and CDR2 FQGNSA. The trim removed 4 bases at V and 4 bases at J, leaving 6 bases unmatched. This chain's CDR3 is CASSYGQGLYNEQFS. The CDR3 coding sequence is TGTGCCAGCAGCTACGGACAGGGCCTATACAATGAGCAGTTCTCC.

This clonotype was picked up many times. The chain couples TRBV20-1 to TRBJ2-1; D call uncertain. CDR3 length equals 15 residues. Trimming left V 0 bases short and J 0 bases short, with 9 bases between. Per germline, CDR1 DFQATT and CDR2 SNEGSKA (reference sequence). CDR3 nucleotides: TGCAGTGCTAGAGATACTTTGAGCTCCTACAATGAGCAGTTCTTC. It codes for CSARDTLSSYNEQFF.

The genes are TRBV5-1 and TRBJ2-5, with TRBD1 identical over 7 bases. The germline CDR1 and CDR2 sequences are SGHRS and YFSETQ. V lost 4 bases to trimming and J lost 6 bases; unmatched junction nucleotides: 9. The CDR3 sequence is 14 residues long. The CDR3 protein is CASSEETGVKTQYF. For the CDR3, the DNA is TGCGCCAGCAGCGAGGAAACAGGGGTGAAGACCCAGTACTTC.

V gene TRBV19 combines with J gene TRBJ1-5; D is unresolved. V lost 0 bases to trimming and J lost 5 bases, with 8 bases between them. Germline V CDR1 and CDR2: LNHDA, SQIVND (reference sequence). This CDR3 is 14 amino acids long. Written as DNA, the CDR3 is TGTGCCAGTAGTATAGATCACCCCGATCAGCCCCAGCATTTT. Its translation: CASSIDHPDQPQHF.

V is TRBV7-2 and J is TRBJ2-7; 7 bases are a match to TRBD2. From germline, CDR1 is SGHTA and CDR2 FQGNSA. The length of the CDR3 is 15 residues. V dropped 0 bases and J dropped 1; count of bases not matched to a gene: 3. The CDR3 loop reads CASSLASGYSYEQYF. In DNA form, the CDR3 reads TGTGCCAGCAGCTTAGCTAGCGGGTATTCCTACGAGCAGTACTTC.

The rearrangement joins TRBV27 to TRBJ1-2; D is uncertain. The germline gives CDR1 MNHEY, CDR2 SMNVEV (reference sequence). The CDR3 has 14 amino acids. The V gene lost 3 bases and the J gene lost 0 bases, with 8 bases spanning the gap. The CDR3 protein is CASSLNFANYGYTF. The CDR3 bases are TGTGCCAGCAGTTTGAATTTCGCTAACTATGGCTACACCTTC.

The chain joins TRBV7-9 to TRBJ2-2; 10 bases fit TRBD2. J was trimmed by 4 bases and V by 6 bases; bases with no gene match: 8. The germline V gene encodes CDR1 SEHNR and CDR2 FQNEAQ (reference sequence). The CDR3 is made up of 16 amino acids. The CDR3 coding sequence is TGTGCCAGCAGTCTGCTAGCGGGAGTCGGCACCGGGGAGCTGTTTTTT. Residues: CASSLLAGVGTGELFF.

This clonotype was recorded many times. The chain employs TRBV29-1 and TRBJ2-7, with TRBD2 identical over 8 bases. The germline gives CDR1 SQVTM, CDR2 ANQGSEA. Germline trimming cut 4 bases from V and 2 bases from J; bases unmatched to any gene: 4. The CDR3 loop spans 13 amino acids. CDR3 amino acids: CSVAPGLAYEQYF. The CDR3 DNA reads as TGCAGCGTTGCCCCGGGACTAGCCTACGAGCAGTACTTC.

This clonotype was seen a few times. CDR3 loop: CASSPQGAENYGYTF. CDR3 sequence (DNA): TGTGCCAGCAGCCCACAGGGGGCTGAGAACTATGGCTACACCTTC. The chain is built from TRBV7-8 and TRBJ1-2; the match to TRBD1 covers 9 bases. Per germline, CDR1 SGHVS and CDR2 FQNEAQ. The CDR3 runs to 15 residues. With 5 bases clipped from V and 2 bases from J, the junction kept 6 bases outside the gene matches.

This chain links TRBV5-1 with TRBJ2-1; D might be TRBD1 or TRBD2, each matching 6 bases. Germline CDR1 is SGHRS and CDR2 is YFSETQ. Deletions cut 1 base from V and 6 bases from J, with 14 bases between. The CDR3 has 15 amino acids. CDR3 loop: CASSLWGARSNEQFF. As DNA, the CDR3 is TGCGCCAGCAGCTTGTGGGGGGCGCGGTCCAATGAGCAGTTCTTC.

This clonotype was seen a few times. The CDR3 bases are TGTGCCAGCAGCTTAGGTATACTAGCGGGCACCGGGGAGCTGTTTTTT. This codes for CASSLGILAGTGELFF. The V gene is TRBV5-6, the J gene TRBJ2-2; 9 bases agree with TRBD2. CDR3 size: 16 residues. V lost 2 bases, J lost 4 bases, and 6 bases stayed unmatched. In germline, CDR1 is SGHDT, CDR2 YYEEEE.

This clonotype appeared many times. V usage is TRBV29-1 and J usage is TRBJ2-5; tentatively, D is TRBD1 (6 bases). Germline CDR1 is SQVTM and CDR2 is ANQGSEA. V gave up 8 bases and J gave up 1 base, with 14 bases separating them. The CDR3 contains 13 residues. The CDR3 is CSIPRGGQETQYF. DNA of the CDR3: TGCAGCATCCCTCGAGGGGGCCAAGAGACCCAGTACTTC.

This clonotype was recorded at least ten times. J is TRBJ2-1 and V is TRBV18, with 12 bases fitting TRBD2. V trimming: 4 bases; J trimming: 5 bases; junction bases outside the gene matches: 3. Germline CDR1 reads KGHSH; CDR2 reads LQKENI. The CDR3 loop spans 15 amino acids. The CDR3 coding sequence is TGTGCCAGCTCACAGGGACTAGCGGGCAACAATGAGCAGTTCTTC. Encoded protein: CASSQGLAGNNEQFF.

This clonotype was recorded at least ten times. CDR3 coding DNA: TGTGCCAGCCAGGCGGGGACAGGGTCCTACAATGAGCAGTTCTTC. Amino acid sequence: CASQAGTGSYNEQFF. The chain employs TRBV12-3 or TRBV12-4 and TRBJ2-1; 9 nucleotides agree with TRBD1. Losses at the gene ends were 8 bases for V and 1 base for J; bases not matched to a gene: 6. There are 15 residues in the CDR3.

This clonotype was seen at least ten times. The rearrangement links TRBV12-3 or TRBV12-4 to TRBJ2-2; 8 bases agree with TRBD1. The CDR3 consists of 15 residues. The trim removed 5 bases at V and 0 bases at J, leaving 2 bases unmatched. CDR3 DNA sequence: TGTGCCAGCAGTCCACAGGGGGCGAACACCGGGGAGCTGTTTTTT. Residues: CASSPQGANTGELFF.

This clonotype was seen just once. The chain is built from TRBV6-5 and TRBJ2-7, with 9 nucleotides matching TRBD1. The CDR3 loop spans 16 amino acids. V trimming: 2 bases; J trimming: 3 bases; junction bases outside the gene matches: 8. Germline CDR1 MNHEY, CDR2 SVGAGI. Here the CDR3 reads CASSYGLGQGVYEQYF. The CDR3 DNA follows: TGTGCCAGCAGTTACGGCCTGGGACAGGGAGTCTACGAGCAGTACTTC.

This clonotype was seen more than once but under ten times. The chain is built from TRBV7-2 and TRBJ1-3; D gene uncertain. CDR1 SGHTA and CDR2 FQGNSA come from the germline V gene. Trimming removed 2 bases at V and 0 bases at J, with 5 bases between. The CDR3 spans 14 residues. CDR3: CASSLPSSGNTIYF. The CDR3 nucleotides read TGTGCCAGCAGCTTACCGAGCTCTGGAAACACCATATATTTT.